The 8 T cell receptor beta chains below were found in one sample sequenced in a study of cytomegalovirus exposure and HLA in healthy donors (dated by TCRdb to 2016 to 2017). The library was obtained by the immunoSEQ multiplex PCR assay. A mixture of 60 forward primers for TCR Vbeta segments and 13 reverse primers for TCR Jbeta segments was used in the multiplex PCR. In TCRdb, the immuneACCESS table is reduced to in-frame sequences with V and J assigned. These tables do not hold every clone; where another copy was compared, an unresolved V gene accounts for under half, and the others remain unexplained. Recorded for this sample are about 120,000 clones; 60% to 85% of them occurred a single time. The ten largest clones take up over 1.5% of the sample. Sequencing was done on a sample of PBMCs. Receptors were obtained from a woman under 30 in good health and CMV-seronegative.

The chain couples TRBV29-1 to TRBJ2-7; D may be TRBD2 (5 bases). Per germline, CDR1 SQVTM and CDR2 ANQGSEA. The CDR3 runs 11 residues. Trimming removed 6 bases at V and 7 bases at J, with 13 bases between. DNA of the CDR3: TGCAGCGTACCAGACGGCGGGGAGCAGTACTTC. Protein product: CSVPDGGEQYF.

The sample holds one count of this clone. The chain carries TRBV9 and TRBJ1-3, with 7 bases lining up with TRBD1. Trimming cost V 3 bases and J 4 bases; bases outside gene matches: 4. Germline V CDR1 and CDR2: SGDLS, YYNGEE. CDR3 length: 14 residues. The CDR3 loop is CASSAQGGGNTIYF. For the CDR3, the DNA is TGTGCCAGCAGCGCCCAAGGGGGCGGAAACACCATATATTTT.

The DNA of the CDR3 is TGTGCCAGCAGTGACCCCCCGGGACAGGGGGGTGGTGAAAAACTGTTTTTT. This translates into CASSDPPGQGGGEKLFF. The V and J genes are TRBV25-1 and TRBJ1-4; 11 positions agree with TRBD1. The CDR3 runs 17 residues. The junction had 10 bases not matched to a gene; V was cut back by 3 bases and J by 7 bases. Germline lookup yields CDR1 MGHDK and CDR2 SYGVNS.

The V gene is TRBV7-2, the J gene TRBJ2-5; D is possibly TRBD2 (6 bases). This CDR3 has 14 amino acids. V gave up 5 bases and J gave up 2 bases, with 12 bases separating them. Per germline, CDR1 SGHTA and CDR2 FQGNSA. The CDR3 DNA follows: TGTGCCAGCAGCCCAGATGGGGGGCAAGAGACCCAGTACTTC. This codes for CASSPDGGQETQYF.

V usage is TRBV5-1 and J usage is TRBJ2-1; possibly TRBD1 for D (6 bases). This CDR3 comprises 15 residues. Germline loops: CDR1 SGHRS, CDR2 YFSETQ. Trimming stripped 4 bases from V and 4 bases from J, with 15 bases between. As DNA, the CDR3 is TGCGCCAGCAGCCCCAACAGGGAGACATACAATGAGCAGTTCTTC. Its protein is CASSPNRETYNEQFF. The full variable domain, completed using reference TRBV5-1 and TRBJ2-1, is KAGVTQTPRYLIKTRGQQVTLSCSPISGHRSVSWYQQTPGQGLQFLFEYFSETQRNKGNFPGRFSGRQFSNSRSEMNVSTLELGDSALYLCASSPNRETYNEQFFGPGTRLTVL.

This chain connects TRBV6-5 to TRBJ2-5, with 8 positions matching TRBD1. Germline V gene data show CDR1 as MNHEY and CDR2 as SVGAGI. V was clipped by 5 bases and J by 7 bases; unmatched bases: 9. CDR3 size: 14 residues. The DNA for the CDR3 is TGTGCCAGCAGTGATGGACAGGGAAAAAGGACCCAGTACTTC. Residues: CASSDGQGKRTQYF.

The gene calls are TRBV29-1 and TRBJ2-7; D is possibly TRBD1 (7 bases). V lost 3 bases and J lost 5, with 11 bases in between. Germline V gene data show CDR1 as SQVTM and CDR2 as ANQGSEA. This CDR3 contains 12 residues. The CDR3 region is CSVEAGGHEQYF. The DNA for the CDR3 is TGCAGCGTTGAGGCAGGGGGGCACGAGCAGTACTTC.

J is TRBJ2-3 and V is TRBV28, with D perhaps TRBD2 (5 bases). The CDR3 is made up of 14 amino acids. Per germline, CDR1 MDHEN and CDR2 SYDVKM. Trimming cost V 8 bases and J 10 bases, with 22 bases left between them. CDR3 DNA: TGTGCCAGCTCTTACACGGGGTCGGGTTTTCCGCAGTATTTT. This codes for CASSYTGSGFPQYF. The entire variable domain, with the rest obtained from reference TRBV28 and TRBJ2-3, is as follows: DVKVTQSSRYLVKRTGEKVFLECVQDMDHENMFWYRQDPGLGLRLIYFSYDVKMKEKGDIPEGYSVSREKKERFSLILESASTNQTSMYLCASSYTGSGFPQYFGPGTRLTVL.